This TCR beta chain was retrieved from a study of cytomegalovirus exposure and HLA in healthy donors. About the research overall: In a later analysis, it was reported that the roughly 120 validation repertoires had been produced on the same platform as the 666 repertoires belonging to the first cohort.

The donors formed part of the approximately 130-subject validation cohort, distinct from the roughly 660-subject first cohort. Measured with immunoSEQ multiplex PCR; TCRdb has only the in-frame clones, and not every one. The sample holds a few hundred thousand clones; about 90% are singletons and the top ten take more than 10%. Overall study results and limits: Accounts indicate the classifier identified cytomegalovirus status with strong specificity and sensitivity. The study labeled fewer than 200 TCR beta chains cytomegalovirus-associated.

With 0 bases clipped from V and 4 bases from J, the junction kept 6 bases outside the gene matches. Germline CDR1 reads SGHDT; CDR2 reads YYEEEE. The CDR3 has 17 residues. Remarks on this clone: Its antigen is undetermined.

The chain has TRBV5-6 and TRBJ2-1; 11 nucleotides match TRBD2. The receptor comes from a man aged 18 to 30 in good health and CMV-seropositive. Material: PBMCs. This chain's CDR3 is CASSLGRLAGHYNEQFF. The CDR3 nucleotides are TGTGCCAGCAGCTTGGGGAGACTAGCGGGACATTACAATGAGCAGTTCTTC.